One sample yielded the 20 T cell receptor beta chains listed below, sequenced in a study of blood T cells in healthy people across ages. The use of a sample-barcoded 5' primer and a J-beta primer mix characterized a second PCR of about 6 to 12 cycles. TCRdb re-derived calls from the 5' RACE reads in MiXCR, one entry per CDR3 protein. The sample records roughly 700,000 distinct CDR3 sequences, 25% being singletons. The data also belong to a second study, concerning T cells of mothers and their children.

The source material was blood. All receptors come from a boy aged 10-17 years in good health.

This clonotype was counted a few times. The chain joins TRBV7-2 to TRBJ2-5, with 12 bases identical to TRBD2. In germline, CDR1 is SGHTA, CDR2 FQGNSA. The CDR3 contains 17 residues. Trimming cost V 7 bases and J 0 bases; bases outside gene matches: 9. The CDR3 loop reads CASISALAGGYQETQYF. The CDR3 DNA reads TGTGCCAGCATAAGCGCCCTAGCGGGGGGGTACCAAGAGACCCAGTACTTC. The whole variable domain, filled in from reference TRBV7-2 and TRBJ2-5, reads GAGVSQSPSNKVTEKGKDVELRCDPISGHTALYWYRQSLGQGLEFLIYFQGNSAPDKSGLPSDRFSAERTGGSVSTLTIQRTQQEDSAVYLCASISALAGGYQETQYFGPGTRLLVL.

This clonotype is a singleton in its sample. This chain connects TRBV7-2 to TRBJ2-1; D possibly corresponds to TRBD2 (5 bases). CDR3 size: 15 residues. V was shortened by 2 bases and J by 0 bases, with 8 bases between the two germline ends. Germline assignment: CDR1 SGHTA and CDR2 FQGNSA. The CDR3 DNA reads TGTGCCAGCAGCTTATTTGACTACTCCTACAATGAGCAGTTCTTC. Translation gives CASSLFDYSYNEQFF.

The CDR3 DNA sequence: TGTGCCAGCAGCTTAACTGGGGATAGACCTGGGGCCAACGTCCTGACTTTC. Its protein is CASSLTGDRPGANVLTF. The chain recombines TRBV7-3 with TRBJ2-6; D call uncertain. Trimming cost V 0 bases and J 2 bases, with 11 bases left between them. Germline values: CDR1 SGHTA, CDR2 FQGTGA. The CDR3 is 17 residues long.

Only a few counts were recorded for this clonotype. CDR3 loop: CASRTASGTNPGQYF. CDR3 bases: TGTGCCAGCAGAACCGCTAGCGGGACCAACCCTGGGCAGTACTTC. The rearrangement joins TRBV28 to TRBJ2-7; 9 bases match TRBD2. Per germline, CDR1 MDHEN and CDR2 SYDVKM. The CDR3 consists of 15 residues. The trim removed 6 bases at V and 9 bases at J, leaving 15 bases unmatched.

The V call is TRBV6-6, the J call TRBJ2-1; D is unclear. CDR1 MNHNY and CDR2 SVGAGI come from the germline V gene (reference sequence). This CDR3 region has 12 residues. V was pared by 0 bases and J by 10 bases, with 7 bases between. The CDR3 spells CASSYSVWEQFF. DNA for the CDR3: TGTGCCAGCAGTTACTCTGTCTGGGAGCAGTTCTTC.

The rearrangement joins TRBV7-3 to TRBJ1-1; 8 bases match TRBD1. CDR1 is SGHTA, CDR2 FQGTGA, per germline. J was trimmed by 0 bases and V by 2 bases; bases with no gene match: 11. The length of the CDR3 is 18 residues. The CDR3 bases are TGTGCCAGCAGCTTAGTCTCCCCTAGACAGGGGATGAACACTGAAGCTTTCTTT. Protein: CASSLVSPRQGMNTEAFF. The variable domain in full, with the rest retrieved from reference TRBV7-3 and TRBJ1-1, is GAGVSQTPSNKVTEKGKYVELRCDPISGHTALYWYRQSLGQGPEFLIYFQGTGAADDSGLPNDRFFAVRPEGSVSTLKIQRTERGDSAVYLCASSLVSPRQGMNTEAFFGQGTRLTVV.

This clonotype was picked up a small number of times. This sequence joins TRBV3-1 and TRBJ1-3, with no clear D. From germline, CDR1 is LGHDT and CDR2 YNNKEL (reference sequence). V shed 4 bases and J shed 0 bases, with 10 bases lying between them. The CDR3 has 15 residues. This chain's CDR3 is CASSPFPRSGNTIYF. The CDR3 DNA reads TGTGCCAGCAGCCCCTTTCCCCGCTCTGGAAACACCATATATTTT.

CDR3 DNA sequence: TGTGCCAGTAGTCCCGGACCACCGGGGGGAGAGACCCAGTACTTC. The encoded protein is CASSPGPPGGETQYF. The chain combines TRBV19 with TRBJ2-5; 7 bases line up with TRBD2. Trimming at V came to 5 bases and at J to 4 bases, leaving 10 bases not matched to a gene. The CDR3 has 15 residues. Germline CDR1 is LNHDA and CDR2 is SQIVND (reference sequence).

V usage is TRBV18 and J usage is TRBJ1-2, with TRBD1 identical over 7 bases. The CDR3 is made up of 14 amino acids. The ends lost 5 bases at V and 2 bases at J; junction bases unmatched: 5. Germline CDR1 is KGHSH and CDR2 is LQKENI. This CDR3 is CASSEEGGNYGYTF. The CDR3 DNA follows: TGTGCCAGCTCAGAGGAAGGGGGCAACTATGGCTACACCTTC.

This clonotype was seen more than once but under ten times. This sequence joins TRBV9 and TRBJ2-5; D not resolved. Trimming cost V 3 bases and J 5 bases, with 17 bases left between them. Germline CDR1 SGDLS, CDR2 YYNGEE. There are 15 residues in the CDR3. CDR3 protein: CASSGDLITPETQYF. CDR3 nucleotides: TGTGCCAGCAGCGGCGACCTTATTACCCCGGAGACCCAGTACTTC.

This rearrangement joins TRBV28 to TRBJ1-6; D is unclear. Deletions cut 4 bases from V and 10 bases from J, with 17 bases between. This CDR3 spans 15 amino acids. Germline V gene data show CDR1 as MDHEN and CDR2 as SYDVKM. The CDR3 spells CASSSAAGRPSPLHF. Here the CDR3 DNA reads TGTGCCAGCAGTTCGGCAGCGGGGAGGCCCTCACCCCTCCACTTT.

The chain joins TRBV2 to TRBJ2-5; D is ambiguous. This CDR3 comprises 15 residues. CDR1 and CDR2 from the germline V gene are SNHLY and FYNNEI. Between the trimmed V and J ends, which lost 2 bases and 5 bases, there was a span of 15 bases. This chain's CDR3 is CASSEFDTRVETQYF. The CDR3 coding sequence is TGTGCCAGCAGTGAATTTGACACAAGGGTGGAGACCCAGTACTTC.

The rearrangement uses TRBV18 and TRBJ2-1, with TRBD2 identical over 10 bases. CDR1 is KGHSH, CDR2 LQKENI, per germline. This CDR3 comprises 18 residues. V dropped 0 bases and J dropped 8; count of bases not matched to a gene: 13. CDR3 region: CASSPPVRSGGAVDEQFF. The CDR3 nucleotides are TGTGCCAGCTCACCACCGGTGAGGAGCGGGGGGGCCGTTGATGAGCAGTTCTTC.

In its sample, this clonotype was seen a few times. CDR3 loop: CASSFGTANSPLHF. DNA for the CDR3: TGTGCCAGCAGCTTCGGGACGGCAAATTCACCCCTCCACTTT. The chain carries TRBV7-2 and TRBJ1-6; maybe TRBD1 (5 bases). The germline V gene encodes CDR1 SGHTA and CDR2 FQGNSA. The CDR3 is made up of 14 amino acids. Trimming took 3 bases from V and 7 from J, leaving 10 bases between them.

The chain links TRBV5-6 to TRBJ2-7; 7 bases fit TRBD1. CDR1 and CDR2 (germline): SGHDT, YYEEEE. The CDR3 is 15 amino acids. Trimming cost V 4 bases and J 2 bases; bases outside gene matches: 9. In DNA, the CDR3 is TGTGCCAGCAGCGAAGGGGACAGAGTGGCCTACGAGCAGTACTTC. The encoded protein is CASSEGDRVAYEQYF.

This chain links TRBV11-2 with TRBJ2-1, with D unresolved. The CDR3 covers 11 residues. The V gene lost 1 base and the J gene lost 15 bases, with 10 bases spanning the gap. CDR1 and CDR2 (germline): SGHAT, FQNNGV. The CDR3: CASSLGSARFF. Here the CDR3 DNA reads TGTGCCAGCAGCTTAGGCTCGGCCCGGTTCTTC.

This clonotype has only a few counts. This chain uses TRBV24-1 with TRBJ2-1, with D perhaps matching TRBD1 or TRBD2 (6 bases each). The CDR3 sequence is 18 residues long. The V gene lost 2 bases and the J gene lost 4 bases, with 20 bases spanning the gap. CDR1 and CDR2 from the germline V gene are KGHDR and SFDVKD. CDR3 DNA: TGTGCCACCAGTGATTCGGGGGCTAGCGATGGGGCTTACAATGAGCAGTTCTTC. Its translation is CATSDSGASDGAYNEQFF.

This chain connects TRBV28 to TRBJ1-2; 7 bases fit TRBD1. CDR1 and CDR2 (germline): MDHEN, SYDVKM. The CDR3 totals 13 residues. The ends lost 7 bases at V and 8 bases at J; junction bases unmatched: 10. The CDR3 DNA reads TGTGCCAGCATCCAGAGGGGGCTGGAGGGCTACACCTTC. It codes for CASIQRGLEGYTF.

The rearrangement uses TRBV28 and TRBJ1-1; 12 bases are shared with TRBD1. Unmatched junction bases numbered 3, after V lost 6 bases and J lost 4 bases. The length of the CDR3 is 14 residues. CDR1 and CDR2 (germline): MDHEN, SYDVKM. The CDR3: CASRGTGGRTEAFF. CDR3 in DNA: TGTGCCAGCAGGGGGACAGGGGGCCGCACTGAAGCTTTCTTT.

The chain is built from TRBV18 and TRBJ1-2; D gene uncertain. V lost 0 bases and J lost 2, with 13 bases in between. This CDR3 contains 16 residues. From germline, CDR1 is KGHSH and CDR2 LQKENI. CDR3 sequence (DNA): TGTGCCAGCTCACCACCAGGGCCTACGGAAAACTATGGCTACACCTTC. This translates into CASSPPGPTENYGYTF.